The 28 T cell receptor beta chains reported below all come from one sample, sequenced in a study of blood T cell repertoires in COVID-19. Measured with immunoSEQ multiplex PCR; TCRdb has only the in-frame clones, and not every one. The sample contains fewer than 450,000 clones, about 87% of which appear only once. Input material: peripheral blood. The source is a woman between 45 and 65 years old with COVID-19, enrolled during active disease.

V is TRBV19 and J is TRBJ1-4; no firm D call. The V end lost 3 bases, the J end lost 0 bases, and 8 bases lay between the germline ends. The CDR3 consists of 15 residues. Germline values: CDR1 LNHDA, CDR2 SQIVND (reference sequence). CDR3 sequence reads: CASSILAATNEKLFF. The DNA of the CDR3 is TGTGCCAGTAGTATTTTAGCAGCAACTAATGAAAAACTGTTTTTT.

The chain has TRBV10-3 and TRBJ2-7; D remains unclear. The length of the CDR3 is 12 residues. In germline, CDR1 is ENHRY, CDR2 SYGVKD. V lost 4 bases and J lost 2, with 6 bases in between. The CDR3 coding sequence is TGTGCCATCAGTGGGCAGACCTACGAGCAGTACTTC. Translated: CAISGQTYEQYF.

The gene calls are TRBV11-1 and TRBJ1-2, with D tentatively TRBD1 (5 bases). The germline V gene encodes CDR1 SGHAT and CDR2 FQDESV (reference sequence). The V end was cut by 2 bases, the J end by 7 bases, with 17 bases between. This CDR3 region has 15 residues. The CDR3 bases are TGTGCCAGCAGCTTACAAGGTCGCCAGGGAAGTGGCTACACCTTC. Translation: CASSLQGRQGSGYTF.

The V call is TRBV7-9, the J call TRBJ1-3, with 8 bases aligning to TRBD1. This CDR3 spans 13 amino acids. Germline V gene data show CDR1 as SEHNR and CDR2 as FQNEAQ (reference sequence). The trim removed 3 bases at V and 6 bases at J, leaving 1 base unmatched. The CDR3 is CASSLDRANTIYF. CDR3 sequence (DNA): TGTGCCAGCAGCTTGGACAGGGCAAACACCATATATTTT.

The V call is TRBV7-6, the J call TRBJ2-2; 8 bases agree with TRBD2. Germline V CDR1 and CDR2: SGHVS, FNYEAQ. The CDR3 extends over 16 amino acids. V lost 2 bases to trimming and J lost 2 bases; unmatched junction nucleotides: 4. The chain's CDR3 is CASSLMAGGNTGELFF. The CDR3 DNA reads TGTGCCAGCAGCTTAATGGCGGGGGGAAACACCGGGGAGCTGTTTTTT.

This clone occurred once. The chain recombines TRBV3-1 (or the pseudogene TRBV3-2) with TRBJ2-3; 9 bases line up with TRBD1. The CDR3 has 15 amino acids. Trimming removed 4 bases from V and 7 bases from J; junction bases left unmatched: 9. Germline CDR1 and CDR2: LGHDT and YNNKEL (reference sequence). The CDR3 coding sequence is TGTGCCAGCAGCCCACGCTCCGGGACAGGGTATACGCAGTATTTT. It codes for CASSPRSGTGYTQYF.

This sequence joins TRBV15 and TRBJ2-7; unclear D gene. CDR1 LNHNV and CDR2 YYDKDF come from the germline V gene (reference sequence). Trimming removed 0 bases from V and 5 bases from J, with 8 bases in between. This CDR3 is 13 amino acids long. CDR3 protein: CATSRDLPNEQYF. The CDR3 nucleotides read TGTGCCACCAGCAGAGATCTTCCTAACGAGCAGTACTTC. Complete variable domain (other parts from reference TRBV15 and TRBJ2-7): DAMVIQNPRYQVTQFGKPVTLSCSQTLNHNVMYWYQQKSSQAPKLLFHYYDKDFNNEADTPDNFQSRRPNTSFCFLDIRSPGLGDTAMYLCATSRDLPNEQYFGPGTRLTVT.

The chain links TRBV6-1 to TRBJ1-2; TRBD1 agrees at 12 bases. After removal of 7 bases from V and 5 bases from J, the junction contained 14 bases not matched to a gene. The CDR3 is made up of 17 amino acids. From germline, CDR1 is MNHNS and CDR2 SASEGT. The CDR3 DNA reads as TGTGCCAGCACTGAGGGGACAGGGGGCCTTCTGATTTATGGCTACACCTTC. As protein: CASTEGTGGLLIYGYTF.

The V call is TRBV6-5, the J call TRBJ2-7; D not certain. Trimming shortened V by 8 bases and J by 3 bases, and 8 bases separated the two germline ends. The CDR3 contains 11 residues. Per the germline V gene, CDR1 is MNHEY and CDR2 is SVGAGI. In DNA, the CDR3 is TGTGCCAGCTTCCGCAGCTACGAGCAGTACTTC. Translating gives CASFRSYEQYF.

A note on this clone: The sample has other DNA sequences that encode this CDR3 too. The chain's CDR3 is CAISESAGRTEAFF. CDR3 coding DNA: TGTGCCATCAGTGAGTCGGCAGGGCGAACTGAAGCTTTCTTT. The V and J genes are TRBV10-3 and TRBJ1-1; a possible D gene is TRBD1 (5 bases). CDR1 is ENHRY, CDR2 SYGVKD, per germline. CDR3 length: 14 amino acids. Trimming cost V 0 bases and J 5 bases, with 10 bases left between them.

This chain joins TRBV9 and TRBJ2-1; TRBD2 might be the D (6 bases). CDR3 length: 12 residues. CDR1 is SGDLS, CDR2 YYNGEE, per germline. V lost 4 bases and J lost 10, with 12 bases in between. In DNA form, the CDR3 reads TGTGCCAGCAGCCCTAACCGGGGGGAGCAGTTCTTC. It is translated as CASSPNRGEQFF.

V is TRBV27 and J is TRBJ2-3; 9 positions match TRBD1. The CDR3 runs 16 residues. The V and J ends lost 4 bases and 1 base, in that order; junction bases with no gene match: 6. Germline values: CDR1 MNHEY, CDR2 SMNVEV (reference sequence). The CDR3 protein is CASSWTGVDGTDTQYF. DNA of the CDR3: TGTGCCAGCAGTTGGACAGGGGTGGACGGCACAGATACGCAGTATTTT.

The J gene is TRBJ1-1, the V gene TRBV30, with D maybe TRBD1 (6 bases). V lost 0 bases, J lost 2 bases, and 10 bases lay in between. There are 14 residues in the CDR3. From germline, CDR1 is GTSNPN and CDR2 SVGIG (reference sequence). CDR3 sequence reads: CAWSVTTGNTEAFF. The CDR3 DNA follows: TGTGCCTGGAGTGTTACGACAGGAAACACTGAAGCTTTCTTT.

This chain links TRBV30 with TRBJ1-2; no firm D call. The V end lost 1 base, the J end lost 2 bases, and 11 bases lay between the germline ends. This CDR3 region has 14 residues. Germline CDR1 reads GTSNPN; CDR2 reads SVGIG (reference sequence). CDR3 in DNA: TGTGCCTGGAGTGGAACCCCTACCAACTATGGCTACACCTTC. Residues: CAWSGTPTNYGYTF.

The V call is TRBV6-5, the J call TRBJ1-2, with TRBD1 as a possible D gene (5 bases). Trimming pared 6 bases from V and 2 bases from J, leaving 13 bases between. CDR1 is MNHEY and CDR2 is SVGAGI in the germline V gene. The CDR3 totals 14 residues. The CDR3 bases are TGTGCCAGCAGCCGAGGACAAACAAACTATGGCTACACCTTC. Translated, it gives CASSRGQTNYGYTF.

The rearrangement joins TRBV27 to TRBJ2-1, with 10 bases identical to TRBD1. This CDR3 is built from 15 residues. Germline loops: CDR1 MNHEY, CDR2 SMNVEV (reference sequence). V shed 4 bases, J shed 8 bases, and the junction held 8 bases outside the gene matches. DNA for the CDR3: TGTGCCAGCAGTTCCCCGGGACAGGGGCGCGATGAGCAGTTCTTC. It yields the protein CASSSPGQGRDEQFF.

This chain's CDR3 is CASSPFRAATSYNSPLHF. CDR3 bases: TGTGCCAGCAGCCCATTCCGCGCAGCGACCTCCTATAATTCACCCCTCCACTTT. The V call is TRBV5-6, the J call TRBJ1-6; D gene unclear. Trimming pared 4 bases from V and 0 bases from J, leaving 17 bases between. Looked up from germline, CDR1 is SGHDT and CDR2 is YYEEEE. This CDR3 comprises 18 residues.

The CDR3 loop reads CASSLAQGSTEAFF. CDR3 coding DNA: TGTGCCAGCAGCTTAGCGCAGGGATCCACTGAAGCTTTCTTT. The rearrangement joins TRBV7-9 to TRBJ1-1; weak D call: TRBD1 (5 bases). The CDR3 covers 14 residues. The V gene's germline CDR1 is SEHNR and CDR2 FQNEAQ (reference sequence). The V end lost 0 bases, the J end lost 4 bases, and 9 bases lay between the germline ends.

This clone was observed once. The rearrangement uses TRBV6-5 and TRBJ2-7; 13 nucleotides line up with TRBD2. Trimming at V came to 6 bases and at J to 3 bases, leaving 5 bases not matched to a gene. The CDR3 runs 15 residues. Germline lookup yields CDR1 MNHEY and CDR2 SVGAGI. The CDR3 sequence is CASRTGLAGFYEQYF. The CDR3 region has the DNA TGTGCCAGCAGGACGGGACTAGCGGGATTCTACGAGCAGTACTTC.

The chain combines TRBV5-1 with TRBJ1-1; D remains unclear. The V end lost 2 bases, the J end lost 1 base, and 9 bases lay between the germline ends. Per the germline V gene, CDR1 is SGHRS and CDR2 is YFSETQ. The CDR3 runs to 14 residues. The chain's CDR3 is CASSLQYPNTEAFF. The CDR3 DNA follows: TGCGCCAGCAGCTTACAATACCCGAACACTGAAGCTTTCTTT.

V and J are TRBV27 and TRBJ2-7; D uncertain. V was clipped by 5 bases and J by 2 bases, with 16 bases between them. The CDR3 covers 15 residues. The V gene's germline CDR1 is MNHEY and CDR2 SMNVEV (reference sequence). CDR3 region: CASSPSPAGTYEQYF. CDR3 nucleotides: TGTGCCAGCAGTCCCTCCCCCGCAGGAACCTACGAGCAGTACTTC.

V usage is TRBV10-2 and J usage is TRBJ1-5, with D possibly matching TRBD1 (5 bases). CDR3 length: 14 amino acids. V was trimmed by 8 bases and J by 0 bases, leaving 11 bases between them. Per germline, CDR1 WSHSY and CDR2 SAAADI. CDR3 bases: TGCGCCAGCTGGGACTTTGATAGCAATCAGCCCCAGCATTTT. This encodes CASWDFDSNQPQHF.

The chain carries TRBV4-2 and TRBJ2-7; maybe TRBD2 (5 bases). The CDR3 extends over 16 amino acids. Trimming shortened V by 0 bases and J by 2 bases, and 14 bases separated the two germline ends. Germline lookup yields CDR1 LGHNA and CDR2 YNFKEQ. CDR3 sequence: CASSQERRSVTYEQYF. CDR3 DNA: TGTGCCAGCAGCCAAGAACGCCGTAGCGTCACCTACGAGCAGTACTTC.

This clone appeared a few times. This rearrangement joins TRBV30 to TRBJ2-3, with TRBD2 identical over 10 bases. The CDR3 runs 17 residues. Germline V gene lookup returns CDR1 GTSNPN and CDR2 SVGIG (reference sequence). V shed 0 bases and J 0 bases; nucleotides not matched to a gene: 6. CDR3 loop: CAWSVKRGGASTDTQYF. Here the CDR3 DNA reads TGTGCCTGGAGTGTAAAGCGGGGGGGAGCTAGCACAGATACGCAGTATTTT.

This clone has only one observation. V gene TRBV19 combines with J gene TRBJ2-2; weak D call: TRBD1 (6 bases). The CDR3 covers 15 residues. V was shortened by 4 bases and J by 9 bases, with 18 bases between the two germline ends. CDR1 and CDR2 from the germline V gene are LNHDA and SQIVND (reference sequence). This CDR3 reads CASSKLRDTHRELFF. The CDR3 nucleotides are TGTGCCAGTAGTAAACTCCGGGACACTCACCGGGAGCTGTTTTTT.

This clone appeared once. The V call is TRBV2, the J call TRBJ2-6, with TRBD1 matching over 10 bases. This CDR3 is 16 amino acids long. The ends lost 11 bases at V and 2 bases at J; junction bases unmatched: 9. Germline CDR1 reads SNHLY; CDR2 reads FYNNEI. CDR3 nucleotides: TGTGCCTCGGAGAGGACAGGGGGAACTGGGGCCAACGTCCTGACTTTC. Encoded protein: CASERTGGTGANVLTF. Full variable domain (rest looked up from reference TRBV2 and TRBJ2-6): EPEVTQTPSHQVTQMGQEVILRCVPISNHLYFYWYRQILGQKVEFLVSFYNNEISEKSEIFDDQFSVERPDGSNFTLKIRSTKLEDSAMYFCASERTGGTGANVLTFGAGSRLTVL.

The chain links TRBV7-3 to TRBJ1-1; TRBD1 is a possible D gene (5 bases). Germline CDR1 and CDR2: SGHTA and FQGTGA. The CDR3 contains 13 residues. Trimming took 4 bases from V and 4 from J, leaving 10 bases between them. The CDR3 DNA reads TGTGCCAGCAGCTCGACAGTAGGCACTGAAGCTTTCTTT. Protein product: CASSSTVGTEAFF. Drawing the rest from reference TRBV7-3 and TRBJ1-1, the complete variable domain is GAGVSQTPSNKVTEKGKYVELRCDPISGHTALYWYRQSLGQGPEFLIYFQGTGAADDSGLPNDRFFAVRPEGSVSTLKIQRTERGDSAVYLCASSSTVGTEAFFGQGTRLTVV.

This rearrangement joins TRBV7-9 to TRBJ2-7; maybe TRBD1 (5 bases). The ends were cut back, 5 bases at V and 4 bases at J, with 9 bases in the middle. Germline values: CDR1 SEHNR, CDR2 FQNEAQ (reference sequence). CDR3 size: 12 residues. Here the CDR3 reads CASSQGEYEQYF. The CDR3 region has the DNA TGTGCCAGCAGCCAGGGCGAATACGAGCAGTACTTC.